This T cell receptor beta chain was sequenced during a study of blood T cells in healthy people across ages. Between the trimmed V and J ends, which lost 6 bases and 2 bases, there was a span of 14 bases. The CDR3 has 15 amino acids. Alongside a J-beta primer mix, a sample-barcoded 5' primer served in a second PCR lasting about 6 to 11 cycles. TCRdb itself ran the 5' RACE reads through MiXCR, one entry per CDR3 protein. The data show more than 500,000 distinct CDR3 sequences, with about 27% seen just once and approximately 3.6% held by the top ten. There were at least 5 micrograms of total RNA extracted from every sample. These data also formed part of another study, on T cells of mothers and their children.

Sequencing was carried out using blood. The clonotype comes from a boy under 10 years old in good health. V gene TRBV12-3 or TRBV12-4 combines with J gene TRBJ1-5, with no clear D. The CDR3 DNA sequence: TGTGCCAGCAGCCAACGTTCTGGACGCAATCAGCCCCAGCATTTT. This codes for CASSQRSGRNQPQHF.